The source of this T cell receptor (beta chain) is a study of T cell clones after liver transplantation. Study information: Post-transplant blood was tracked for graft-donor-reactive T cell clones identified in a pre-transplant mixed lymphocyte reaction. Study-wide points: Post-transplant, graft-donor-reactive CD4 TCRbeta sequences in blood dropped significantly in most of the 8 subjects.

The protocol was immunoSEQ multiplex PCR, while the TCRdb copy is restricted to in-frame clones and leaves out a portion. Here the sample spans roughly 53,000 clones, 70% to 75% being singletons. Trimming cost V 3 bases and J 2 bases, with 17 bases left between them. Germline CDR1 MNHNS, CDR2 SASEGT. This CDR3 is built from 17 residues. A word on this clone: Its antigen is still unknown.

The source was CD4+ T cells from blood, collected at the 22-month timepoint. The source of this sequence is a human patient who received a liver transplant. The graft donor may have contributed some T cells. V usage is TRBV6-1 and J usage is TRBJ2-1; perhaps TRBD1 as D (6 bases). In DNA, the CDR3 is TGTGCCAGCAGTGAGAGAGGTCAGGGGAAGCCCTACAATGAGCAGTTCTTC. This codes for CASSERGQGKPYNEQFF.